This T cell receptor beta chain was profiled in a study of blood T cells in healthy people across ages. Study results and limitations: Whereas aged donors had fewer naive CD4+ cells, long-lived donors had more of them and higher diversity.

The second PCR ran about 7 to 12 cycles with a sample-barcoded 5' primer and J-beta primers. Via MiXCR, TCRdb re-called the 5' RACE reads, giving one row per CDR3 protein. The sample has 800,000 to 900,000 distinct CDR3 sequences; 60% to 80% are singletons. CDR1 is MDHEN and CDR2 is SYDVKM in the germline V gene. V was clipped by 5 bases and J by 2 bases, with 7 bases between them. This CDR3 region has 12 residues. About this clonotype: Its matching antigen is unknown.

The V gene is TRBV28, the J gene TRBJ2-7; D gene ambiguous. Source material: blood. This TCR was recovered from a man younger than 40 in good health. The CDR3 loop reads CASSITAYEQYF. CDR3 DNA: TGTGCCAGCAGTATAACAGCCTACGAGCAGTACTTC.